A single sample is the source of the 10 T cell receptor beta chains below, sequenced in a study of blood T cell repertoires in COVID-19. Here immunoSEQ multiplex PCR was the method, and the copy in TCRdb shows in-frame clones only, minus some. The table includes a few hundred thousand clones, more than 75% detected once. Material for sequencing was peripheral blood. The receptors shown here come from a man in his fifties or sixties who had recovered from COVID-19.

The chain recombines TRBV24-1 with TRBJ2-2; 10 bases map to TRBD2. The CDR3 covers 17 residues. J gave up 4 bases and V 3 bases, and 7 bases lay outside the gene matches. Germline values: CDR1 KGHDR, CDR2 SFDVKD. The CDR3 DNA reads TGTGCCACCAGTGATCACGCTCTAGCGGGAGTCACCGGGGAGCTGTTTTTT. This gives the protein CATSDHALAGVTGELFF.

The chain combines TRBV6-4 with TRBJ2-3, with 10 bases identical to TRBD2. The germline V gene encodes CDR1 MRHNA and CDR2 SNTAGT. V shed 3 bases, J shed 1 base, and the junction held 1 base outside the gene matches. The CDR3 has 15 residues. The CDR3 DNA reads TGTGCCAGCAGTGAAACTAGCGGGGGCACAGATACGCAGTATTTT. Residues: CASSETSGGTDTQYF.

The CDR3: CASSVFSGTGSSYYTF. Written as DNA, the CDR3 is TGTGCCAGCAGCGTTTTTTCCGGGACAGGGTCTTCTTACTACACCTTC. This chain joins TRBV9 and TRBJ1-2; 9 positions agree with TRBD1. This CDR3 is 16 amino acids long. The V gene end was trimmed by 2 bases and the J gene end by 10 bases; junction bases not matched to a gene: 15. CDR1 is SGDLS and CDR2 is YYNGEE in the germline V gene.

This chain uses TRBV7-2 with TRBJ1-1; D call uncertain. CDR1 and CDR2 from the germline V gene are SGHTA and FQGNSA. This CDR3 has 12 residues. V was cut by 3 bases and J by 7 bases, with 9 bases left in between. The CDR3 DNA sequence: TGTGCCAGCAGCTTCCCAACATTTGAAGCTTTCTTT. This encodes CASSFPTFEAFF.

The chain has TRBV5-5 and TRBJ2-7; 8 positions agree with TRBD2. The V gene's germline CDR1 is SGHKS and CDR2 YYEKEE (reference sequence). The CDR3 totals 14 residues. V lost 3 bases and J lost 2; bases outside the gene matches: 4. The CDR3 loop is CASSSPGLAYEQYF. The CDR3 DNA sequence: TGTGCCAGCAGCTCGCCGGGACTAGCCTACGAGCAGTACTTC. Combining the CDR3 with reference TRBV5-5 and TRBJ2-7 gives the whole variable domain DAGVTQSPTHLIKTRGQQVTLRCSPISGHKSVSWYQQVLGQGPQFIFQYYEKEERGRGNFPDRFSARQFPNYSSELNVNALLLGDSALYLCASSSPGLAYEQYFGPGTRLTVT.

A few counts support this clone. This rearrangement joins TRBV4-1 to TRBJ1-3; D remains ambiguous. The germline V gene encodes CDR1 MGHRA and CDR2 YSYEKL. This CDR3 comprises 14 residues. The V end was cut by 6 bases, the J end by 0 bases, with 9 bases between. The CDR3 nucleotides read TGCGCCAGCAGTATGGAGTTCTCTGGAAACACCATATATTTT. Protein sequence: CASSMEFSGNTIYF.

CDR3 in amino acids: CASSIHPGETQYF. The DNA for the CDR3 is TGTGCCAGTAGTATCCATCCAGGGGAGACCCAGTACTTC. V gene TRBV19 combines with J gene TRBJ2-5; perhaps TRBD1 as D (5 bases). The V gene lost 3 bases and the J gene lost 5 bases, with 10 bases spanning the gap. CDR3 length: 13 amino acids. Germline assignment: CDR1 LNHDA and CDR2 SQIVND (reference sequence).

This clone has just a few counts. The chain employs TRBV7-8 and TRBJ2-7, with 9 bases matching TRBD1. V lost 0 bases to trimming and J lost 7 bases; unmatched junction nucleotides: 13. This CDR3 region has 17 residues. Germline V gene data show CDR1 as SGHVS and CDR2 as FQNEAQ. This chain's CDR3 is CASSLAGQGGFRREQYF. As DNA, the CDR3 is TGTGCCAGCAGCTTAGCGGGACAGGGAGGGTTTAGACGGGAGCAGTACTTC.

The J gene is TRBJ2-2, the V gene TRBV5-5; 10 nucleotides align to TRBD1. CDR1 and CDR2 from the germline V gene are SGHKS and YYEKEE (reference sequence). J was trimmed by 8 bases and V by 6 bases; bases with no gene match: 10. There are 15 residues in the CDR3. DNA of the CDR3: TGTGCCAGCAACACCGGGACAGGGGCGGTGGGGGAGCTGTTTTTT. Its protein is CASNTGTGAVGELFF.

The CDR3 loop is CASSVSGRYEQYF. The CDR3 coding sequence is TGTGCCAGCAGCGTGTCGGGTCGCTACGAGCAGTACTTC. This chain uses TRBV9 with TRBJ2-7; no reliable D call. The CDR3 sequence is 13 residues long. Germline V gene sequence: CDR1 SGDLS, CDR2 YYNGEE. Trimming stripped 2 bases from V and 3 bases from J, with 9 bases between.